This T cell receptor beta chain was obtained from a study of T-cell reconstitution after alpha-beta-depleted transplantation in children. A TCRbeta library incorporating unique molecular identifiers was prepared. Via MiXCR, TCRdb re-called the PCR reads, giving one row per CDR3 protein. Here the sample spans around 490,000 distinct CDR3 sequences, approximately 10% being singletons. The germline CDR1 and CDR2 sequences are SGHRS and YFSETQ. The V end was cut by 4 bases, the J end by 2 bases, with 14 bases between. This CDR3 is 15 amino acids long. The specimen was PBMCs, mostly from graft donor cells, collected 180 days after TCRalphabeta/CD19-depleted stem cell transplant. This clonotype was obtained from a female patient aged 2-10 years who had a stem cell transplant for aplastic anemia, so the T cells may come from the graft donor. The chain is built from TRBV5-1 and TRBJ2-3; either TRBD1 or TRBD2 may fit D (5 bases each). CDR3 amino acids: CASSGRDQFTDTQYF. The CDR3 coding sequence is TGCGCCAGCAGCGGACGGGACCAGTTCACAGATACGCAGTATTTT.